This is a list of T cell receptor beta chains from one sample in a study of CD8+CD57+ T cells in acquired aplastic anemia. TCRdb passed the reads through MiXCR, listing each CDR3 protein once. Among roughly 420,000 distinct CDR3 sequences listed, 55% to 70% were seen once. Sample: sorted CD4+, CD8+, or CD8+CD57+ T cells (not recorded which) from PBMCs. These receptors all come from a human donor in good health, serving as a control. CDR3s include the opening cysteine and the closing phenylalanine or tryptophan. D genes are given only for firm matches. Only part of the rows carry a size: once, few, many, or a class if the clone is expanded.

j_gene | abundance | v_gene | d_gene | CDR3nt | CDR3aa
TRBJ2-5 | . | TRBV11-2 | . | TGTGCCAGCAGCTTAGGATACCTGGAGACCCAGTACTTC | CASSLGYLETQYF
TRBJ1-2 | many | TRBV12-3/TRBV12-4 | . | TGTGCCAGCAGTCACGGGACGCGAGGCTACACCTTC | CASSHGTRGYTF
TRBJ2-7 | once | TRBV7-3 | TRBD2 | TGTGCCAGCAGCTTGTCGGGGGGAAACTACGGAAACACCTTC | CASSLSGGNYGNTF
TRBJ2-7 | many | TRBV3-1 | . | TGTGCCAGCAGCCAATTGATAGGGACCCACGAGCAGTACTTC | CASSQLIGTHEQYF
TRBJ1-6 | . | TRBV7-2 | . | TGTGCCAGCAGCCTCGTGGGCAGTCAGTCACCCCAGCACTTT | CASSLVGSQSPQHF
TRBJ1-1 | . | TRBV7-2 | . | TGTGCCAGCAGCCAAGCGATGTCGGACGCTGAAGTTTTCTTT | CASSQAMSDAEVFF
TRBJ1-1 | . | TRBV7-2 | . | TGCGCCAGCAGCTTCGACGGACTGGACCAAGCTTTCTTT | CASSFDGLDQAFF
TRBJ1-3 | few | TRBV6-5 | . | TGTGCCAGTAGTAACAGGGAAGGAGGAAACACCATATATTTT | CASSNREGGNTIYF
TRBJ2-7 | many | TRBV5-1 | . | TGCGCCAGCAGCCCGGCCGGTGGGGGGCTACGAGCCTACGAGCAGTACTTC | CASSPAGGGLRAYEQYF
TRBJ2-7 | . | TRBV6-1 | TRBD2 | TGTGCCAGCACTTCCCGGGGGGCCTACGAGCAGTACTTC | CASTSRGAYEQYF
TRBJ2-5 | many | TRBV29-1 | TRBD2 | TGCAGCGCCGAGGGACTAGCGGGGCTAGAGACCCAGTACTTC | CSAEGLAGLETQYF
TRBJ1-2 | . | TRBV20-1 | . | TGCAGTATGTACAAGACAGATACAGAGCTCGACTACACCTTC | CSMYKTDTELDYTF
TRBJ2-3 | . | TRBV7-9 | . | TGTGCCAGCAGCTCCCACGGGGGCGAGGGGTCTGAAGCTTTT | CASSSHGGEGSEAF
TRBJ2-6 | many | TRBV2 | . | TGTGCCAGCATGGGGGGCAGGGTCTCTGGGGCCAACGTCCTGACTTTC | CASMGGRVSGANVLTF
TRBJ2-1 | . | TRBV5-6 | TRBD2 | TGTGCCAGTAGCGGGGGGACCGCCTACAATGAGCAGTTCTTC | CASSGGTAYNEQFF
TRBJ1-1 | . | TRBV20-1 | . | TGCAGTGCGCATGGGGGTGATGGCTACACTTTCTTT | CSAHGGDGYTFF
TRBJ2-5 | many | TRBV20-1 | TRBD1 | TGCAGTGCTCTCTCGACGGACAGAATCAGGGGGGAGACCCAGTACTTC | CSALSTDRIRGETQYF
TRBJ2-5 | few | TRBV15 | TRBD2 | TGTGCCACCAGCAGAGAGGGGGGGACAGAGACCCAGTACTTC | CATSREGGTETQYF
TRBJ1-1 | many | TRBV20-1 | . | TGCAGTGCTAGTTCAGCCGAAGGGATGAACACTGAAGCTTTCTTT | CSASSAEGMNTEAFF
TRBJ1-2 | . | TRBV19 | . | TGTGCCAGTGCGACGGGCTATGGCTACACCTTC | CASATGYGYTF
TRBJ2-2 | once | TRBV7-9 | . | TGTGCCAGCAGGAAAAACCGGGACATCGTTCCTACGAGGTTTTTT | CASRKNRDIVPTRFF
TRBJ2-7 | once | TRBV7-2 | TRBD1 | TGTGCCAGCAGCCCAAGCGGACAGGTCTATTGCGAGACCTACTTC | CASSPSGQVYCETYF
TRBJ1-1 | . | TRBV29-1 | . | TGCAGCGTTGACGCGAACACTGAAGCTTTCTTT | CSVDANTEAFF
TRBJ2-5 | . | TRBV7-6 | TRBD2 | TGTGCCAGCAGCCTTAGCGGGGGGGCGTACCAAGAGACCCAGTACTTC | CASSLSGGAYQETQYF
TRBJ2-1 | . | TRBV10-3 | TRBD2 | TGTGCCATCAGTGGTCGGCTAGCGGGGGGCCTCCTTTACAATGAGCAGTTCTTC | CAISGRLAGGLLYNEQFF
TRBJ2-5 | . | TRBV6-1 | . | TGTGCCACCACTTGGACAGGCGGAGGGGAGACCCAGTACTTC | CATTWTGGGETQYF
TRBJ1-2 | few | TRBV19 | TRBD1 | TGTGCCAGTAGTCGACAGGGTTTGGGCGGCTACACCTTC | CASSRQGLGGYTF
TRBJ1-4 | . | TRBV7-9 | TRBD1 | TGTGCCAGCAGGATCAGGGGGAACTCCGGTGAAAAACTGTTTTTT | CASRIRGNSGEKLFF
TRBJ2-1 | many | TRBV20-1 | TRBD2 | TGCAGTGCTAGAGGCCTAGCGGGGGGCCAATCCTACAATGAGCAGTTCTTC | CSARGLAGGQSYNEQFF
TRBJ1-1 | . | TRBV7-2 | . | TGTGCCAGCAGTCGGCACAGGAGAGATAACGGCTACACCACTGAAGCTTTCTTT | CASSRHRRDNGYTTEAFF
TRBJ2-7 | few | TRBV5-5 | . | TGTGCCAGCAGCTTGACGGCAGGATCCACCTACGAGCAGTACTTC | CASSLTAGSTYEQYF
TRBJ2-7 | . | TRBV7-3 | . | TGTGCCAGCAGCGTAGTTCCAGGGCCCACGCAATCCTTC | CASSVVPGPTQSF
TRBJ1-2 | . | TRBV20-1 | . | TGCAGTGCTGGAGGAGGAGGGGATGGCTACACCTTC | CSAGGGGDGYTF
TRBJ2-7 | . | TRBV5-1 | . | TGTGCCAGTGGCTATGAAACTGGGGCCAAGCAGTACTTC | CASGYETGAKQYF
TRBJ1-1 | many | TRBV2 | . | TGTGCCAGCATGCGAGGGGAGGTTGAAGCTTTCTTT | CASMRGEVEAFF
TRBJ2-3 | . | TRBV12-3/TRBV12-4 | TRBD2 | TGTGCCAGCAGTCCTAGCGGGGCGAGCGCTACAGATACGCAGTATTTT | CASSPSGASATDTQYF
TRBJ2-3 | . | TRBV7-2 | TRBD1 | TGTGCCAGCAGCTTAGTGGGACAGACGAACACTGAAGCTCAGTATTTT | CASSLVGQTNTEAQYF
TRBJ1-1 | . | TRBV9 | TRBD1 | TGTGCCAGCAGCTTAGGGACAGCGGGTGAGGGCACTGAAGCTTTCTTT | CASSLGTAGEGTEAFF
TRBJ2-1 | many | TRBV9 | TRBD2 | TGTGCCAGCAGCCCCGCAACCAGCGGGGTCCACAATGAGCAGTTCTTC | CASSPATSGVHNEQFF
TRBJ2-5 | many | TRBV7-8 | . | TGTGCCAGCAGCTGGGAGAGTAGCGGCAAAGAGACCCAGTACTTC | CASSWESSGKETQYF
TRBJ2-5 | once | TRBV11-2 | TRBD2 | TGTGCCAGCAGTTTATCGCCCCCTGGACTAGCGGGGGCCCAAGAGACCCAGTACTTC | CASSLSPPGLAGAQETQYF
TRBJ2-3 | . | TRBV24-1 | . | TGTGCCACCAGTGATTCAGGGCGAGGACCAGATACGCAGTATTTT | CATSDSGRGPDTQYF
TRBJ2-2 | . | TRBV7-3 | . | TGTGCCAGCAGACCAGCCGGAAACACGAACACCGGGGAGCTGTTTTTT | CASRPAGNTNTGELFF
TRBJ2-1 | . | TRBV7-7 | . | TGTGCCAGCAGCTTCGGATGGACGGAAGAAGTCACAGATACGTTCTTC | CASSFGWTEEVTDTFF